The 20 T cell receptor beta chains presented below share a single source sample, sequenced in a study of shared clonotypes between healthy human individuals. Clones were read by immunoSEQ multiplex PCR, and TCRdb kept only the in-frame ones, dropping some. Of about 2.4 million clones listed, roughly 93% are singletons. Sequenced material: naive CD4+ T cells from PBMCs. Subset specified: CD45RA+ positively selected. The receptors shown here come from a man between 18 and 35 years old in good health. Some clones in this sample may be carry-over from other donors' samples.

This clone was detected once. The V call is TRBV5-1, the J call TRBJ2-7, with 8 bases lining up with TRBD1. The germline V gene has CDR1 SGHRS and CDR2 YFSETQ. J was trimmed by 2 bases and V by 3 bases; bases with no gene match: 4. The CDR3 consists of 14 residues. In DNA form, the CDR3 reads TGCGCCAGCAGCTCCCAGGGGGCCGCCTACGAGCAGTACTTC. Translated, it gives CASSSQGAAYEQYF.

A remark on this clone: Other DNA sequences in this sample translate to the same CDR3. This rearrangement joins TRBV11-3 to TRBJ2-7, with D perhaps TRBD2 (6 bases). The germline V gene has CDR1 SGHNT and CDR2 YENEEA. The CDR3 runs 13 residues. Deletions cut 3 bases from V and 0 bases from J, with 6 bases between. The CDR3 DNA is TGTGCCAGCAGCTTCGGGAGCTCCTACGAGCAGTACTTC. Amino acids: CASSFGSSYEQYF.

This clone was seen only a few times. The genes are TRBV20-1 and TRBJ1-1; D is undetermined. Germline V gene sequence: CDR1 DFQATT, CDR2 SNEGSKA (reference sequence). The length of the CDR3 is 10 residues. V was pared by 2 bases and J by 10 bases, with 8 bases between. CDR3 protein: CSARTPPAFF. The CDR3 nucleotides read TGCAGTGCTAGAACCCCTCCAGCTTTCTTT.

The rearrangement uses TRBV6-5 and TRBJ1-1; TRBD1 is a possible D gene (6 bases). Per the germline V gene, CDR1 is MNHEY and CDR2 is SVGAGI. The CDR3 has 14 amino acids. Between the trimmed V and J ends, which lost 4 bases and 1 base, there was a span of 10 bases. The CDR3 reads CASSFRGRNTEAFF. CDR3 nucleotide sequence: TGTGCCAGCAGTTTCAGGGGAAGGAACACTGAAGCTTTCTTT.

The rearrangement links TRBV6-1 to TRBJ2-7; TRBD1 is a possible D gene (5 bases). Trimming cost V 0 bases and J 5 bases, with 11 bases left between them. Per the germline V gene, CDR1 is MNHNS and CDR2 is SASEGT. CDR3 length: 14 residues. In DNA, the CDR3 is TGTGCCAGCAGTGAAGCGCTTCAGGGAAACGAGCAGTACTTC. Translation: CASSEALQGNEQYF.

The V gene is TRBV9, the J gene TRBJ1-2, with a tentative D call TRBD1 (5 bases). The germline V gene has CDR1 SGDLS and CDR2 YYNGEE. The CDR3 contains 13 residues. V lost 3 bases and J 6 bases, leaving 12 bases between the germline ends. CDR3 nucleotide sequence: TGTGCCAGCAGCGACCGGGACCGGCATGGCTACACCTTC. Residues: CASSDRDRHGYTF.

This clone was detected once. This rearrangement joins TRBV10-3 to TRBJ1-5; D not resolved. The V and J ends lost 4 bases and 4 bases respectively, with 8 bases between them. The germline V gene has CDR1 ENHRY and CDR2 SYGVKD. The CDR3 runs 13 residues. CDR3 in amino acids: CAISVEVNQPQHF. The CDR3 nucleotides are TGTGCCATCAGTGTAGAGGTAAATCAGCCCCAGCATTTT.

This clone was counted a single time. V is TRBV5-1 and J is TRBJ2-7; weak D call: TRBD1 (6 bases). From germline, CDR1 is SGHRS and CDR2 YFSETQ. V lost 1 base and J lost 1, with 12 bases in between. This CDR3 region has 15 residues. The CDR3 loop reads CASSLYRTASYEQYF. CDR3 in DNA: TGCGCCAGCAGCTTGTATAGGACAGCATCCTACGAGCAGTACTTC.

The chain combines TRBV7-3 with TRBJ2-7; 7 nucleotides line up with TRBD2. Germline V gene data show CDR1 as SGHTA and CDR2 as FQGTGA. This CDR3 spans 16 amino acids. With V trimmed by 2 bases and J by 5 bases, 12 bases remained unmatched. The chain's CDR3 is CASSLVRLAVPNEQYF. The CDR3 region has the DNA TGTGCCAGCAGCTTAGTTAGGCTAGCGGTACCTAACGAGCAGTACTTC.

This chain uses TRBV19 with TRBJ2-5; possible D gene TRBD1, 5 bases. Trimming took 1 base from V and 3 from J, leaving 9 bases between them. There are 14 residues in the CDR3. The germline CDR1 and CDR2 sequences are LNHDA and SQIVND (reference sequence). The CDR3 reads CASSIGLGEETQYF. CDR3 bases: TGTGCCAGTAGTATAGGTTTAGGGGAAGAGACCCAGTACTTC.

This sequence joins TRBV10-2 and TRBJ2-3; D perhaps matches TRBD2 (5 bases). The germline gives CDR1 WSHSY, CDR2 SAAADI. The CDR3 has 14 residues. The ends were cut back, 0 bases at V and 4 bases at J, with 8 bases in the middle. The CDR3 nucleotides are TGCGCCAGCAGTGAGTCTTGGACTTCAGATACGCAGTATTTT. As protein: CASSESWTSDTQYF.

The chain carries TRBV27 and TRBJ1-2, with D unresolved. This CDR3 is built from 16 residues. With 3 bases removed from V and 0 bases from J, the gap between germline ends came to 14 bases. CDR1 and CDR2 from the germline V gene are MNHEY and SMNVEV (reference sequence). The CDR3 is CASSFSRHTANYGYTF. DNA of the CDR3: TGTGCCAGCAGTTTTTCCCGACATACAGCTAACTATGGCTACACCTTC.

This clone occurred once. V and J are TRBV5-1 and TRBJ2-3; the match to TRBD1 covers 8 bases. The CDR3 has 13 residues. Per the germline V gene, CDR1 is SGHRS and CDR2 is YFSETQ. The junction had 6 bases not matched to a gene; V was cut back by 5 bases and J by 7 bases. DNA of the CDR3: TGCGCCAGCAGGTCGACAGGGGCAAATACGCAGTATTTT. Amino acids: CASRSTGANTQYF.

The chain links TRBV28 to TRBJ2-7, with a possible D match to TRBD2 (5 bases). The CDR3 is 12 residues long. CDR1 and CDR2 (germline): MDHEN, SYDVKM. V lost 6 bases, J lost 7 bases, and 13 bases lay in between. The DNA of the CDR3 is TGTGCCAGCAGCCCTGGGAGCCCAGAGCAGTACTTC. Its protein is CASSPGSPEQYF.

This sequence joins TRBV19 and TRBJ1-4, with D possibly being TRBD1 (6 bases). The CDR3 has 16 amino acids. CDR1 LNHDA and CDR2 SQIVND come from the germline V gene (reference sequence). Trimming shortened V by 3 bases and J by 8 bases, and 19 bases separated the two germline ends. The CDR3 loop reads CASSMSPQGIGEKLFF. In DNA form, the CDR3 reads TGTGCCAGTAGTATGTCCCCCCAGGGGATAGGAGAAAAACTGTTTTTT.

The rearrangement uses TRBV7-6 and TRBJ2-2, with D possibly being TRBD1 (5 bases). V was shortened by 1 base and J by 8 bases, with 11 bases between the two germline ends. Germline-derived CDR1 and CDR2 are SGHVS and FNYEAQ. CDR3 length: 14 residues. CDR3 region: CASSLEWGKGELFF. DNA for the CDR3: TGTGCCAGCAGCTTAGAGTGGGGCAAGGGGGAGCTGTTTTTT.

This chain uses TRBV6-6 with TRBJ2-7, with 11 bases that match TRBD1. This CDR3 is 15 amino acids long. V was pared by 10 bases and J by 5 bases, with 13 bases of the junction left unmatched. Germline V gene sequence: CDR1 MNHNY, CDR2 SVGAGI (reference sequence). CDR3 nucleotide sequence: TGTGCCACCTCACCCAGGGGGACAGGGGGAGACGAGCAGTACTTC. This sequence encodes CATSPRGTGGDEQYF.

The sample holds a few counts of this clone. At the DNA level, this CDR3 is encoded by other sequences in the same sample as well. This chain connects TRBV6-6 to TRBJ1-2; D gene ambiguous. Germline-derived CDR1 and CDR2 are MNHNY and SVGAGI (reference sequence). The germline V and J ends were trimmed by 0 bases and 0 bases, with 5 bases remaining between them. This CDR3 region has 14 residues. Here the CDR3 reads CASSYSGPNYGYTF. CDR3 nucleotide sequence: TGTGCCAGCAGTTACTCAGGCCCTAACTATGGCTACACCTTC.

V and J are TRBV7-3 and TRBJ1-1, with TRBD1 matching over 9 bases. The germline V gene has CDR1 SGHTA and CDR2 FQGTGA. The CDR3 length is 17 residues. Unmatched junction bases numbered 9, after V lost 3 bases and J lost 1 base. The DNA of the CDR3 is TGTGCCAGCAGCTTGGTCCCGGGACAGGGACCGAACACTGAAGCTTTCTTT. This codes for CASSLVPGQGPNTEAFF.

On this clone: The same CDR3 arises from other DNA sequences in this sample as well. The chain is built from TRBV2 and TRBJ2-7; tentative D call: TRBD1 (5 bases). CDR3 length: 13 amino acids. Trimming cost V 4 bases and J 4 bases, with 11 bases left between them. Germline CDR1 and CDR2: SNHLY and FYNNEI. The CDR3 here is CASSGTFPYEQYF. The CDR3 region has the DNA TGTGCCAGCAGTGGGACATTTCCATACGAGCAGTACTTC. Combining the CDR3 with reference TRBV2 and TRBJ2-7 gives the whole variable domain EPEVTQTPSHQVTQMGQEVILRCVPISNHLYFYWYRQILGQKVEFLVSFYNNEISEKSEIFDDQFSVERPDGSNFTLKIRSTKLEDSAMYFCASSGTFPYEQYFGPGTRLTVT.